The 8 T cell receptor beta chains in this list originate from one sample, sequenced in a study of T cell responses to AZD1222 COVID-19 vaccine. Some clones are missing from TCRdb's copy, which holds only in-frame ones; the method was immunoSEQ multiplex PCR. Of about 140,000 clones in the sample, just under 95% were seen once. Source: peripheral blood, taken on day 0 of AZD1222 vaccination. Receptors were obtained from an adult in good health.

The chain joins TRBV2 to TRBJ1-2; D is ambiguous. The germline gives CDR1 SNHLY, CDR2 FYNNEI. Trimming stripped 8 bases from V and 3 bases from J, with 10 bases between. CDR3 size: 12 residues. CDR3 DNA: TGTGCCAGCGTCAGGCAATACTATGGCTACACCTTC. This translates into CASVRQYYGYTF.

This rearrangement joins TRBV10-3 to TRBJ1-2; 9 positions match TRBD1. The germline CDR1 and CDR2 sequences are ENHRY and SYGVKD. This CDR3 has 14 residues. With V trimmed by 3 bases and J by 6 bases, 5 bases remained unmatched. The CDR3 sequence: CAISEWTGVDGYTF. The CDR3 DNA reads TGTGCCATCAGTGAATGGACAGGGGTGGATGGCTACACCTTC.

This rearrangement joins TRBV14 to TRBJ2-7, with TRBD1 matching over 8 bases. In germline, CDR1 is SGHDN, CDR2 FVKESK. This CDR3 spans 16 amino acids. V lost 3 bases and J lost 2; bases outside the gene matches: 9. The CDR3 sequence is CASSQSRDRFPYEQYF. In nucleotides, the CDR3 is TGTGCCAGCAGCCAGAGCCGGGACAGGTTCCCCTACGAGCAGTACTTC.

The V and J genes are TRBV5-1 and TRBJ2-7; 8 positions agree with TRBD1. Trimming at V came to 2 bases and at J to 3 bases, leaving 4 bases not matched to a gene. This CDR3 region has 14 residues. Germline V lookup: CDR1 SGHRS, CDR2 YFSETQ. The CDR3 DNA reads as TGCGCCAGCAGCTTAAACGGACAGGGCTACGAGCAGTACTTC. Translated: CASSLNGQGYEQYF. The entire variable domain, with the rest obtained from reference TRBV5-1 and TRBJ2-7, is as follows: KAGVTQTPRYLIKTRGQQVTLSCSPISGHRSVSWYQQTPGQGLQFLFEYFSETQRNKGNFPGRFSGRQFSNSRSEMNVSTLELGDSALYLCASSLNGQGYEQYFGPGTRLTVT.

The rearrangement links TRBV7-2 to TRBJ2-5; 7 nucleotides agree with TRBD2. With 5 bases clipped from V and 9 bases from J, the junction kept 15 bases outside the gene matches. The CDR3 contains 15 residues. Germline CDR1 reads SGHTA; CDR2 reads FQGNSA. CDR3 bases: TGTGCCAGCAGCGCGAGCGGGACGGGCAGGTTGGCCCAGTACTTC. It is translated as CASSASGTGRLAQYF.

V is TRBV5-1 and J is TRBJ2-2, with 7 nucleotides matching TRBD1. The CDR3 runs 14 residues. CDR1 and CDR2 (germline): SGHRS, YFSETQ. The V and J ends lost 4 bases and 0 bases, in that order; junction bases with no gene match: 0. The chain's CDR3 is CASSGTANTGELFF. In DNA, the CDR3 is TGCGCCAGCAGCGGGACAGCGAACACCGGGGAGCTGTTTTTT.

The gene calls are TRBV24-1 and TRBJ2-1, with D perhaps TRBD1 (5 bases). Trimming cost V 6 bases and J 9 bases, with 11 bases left between them. CDR1 is KGHDR and CDR2 is SFDVKD in the germline V gene. CDR3 length: 12 residues. CDR3 bases: TGTGCCACCAGTCATCAGGGTGCTGAGCAGTTCTTC. Translated, it gives CATSHQGAEQFF.

The rearrangement links TRBV27 to TRBJ1-6; D is possibly TRBD1 (5 bases). Trimming stripped 4 bases from V and 4 bases from J, with 17 bases between. The CDR3 contains 17 residues. The germline V gene has CDR1 MNHEY and CDR2 SMNVEV (reference sequence). The CDR3 region has the DNA TGTGCCAGCAGTTCCGACCCCGGGACCTCATATAATTCACCCCTCCACTTT. Translation gives CASSSDPGTSYNSPLHF.